The clone carrying this TCR beta chain was seen at least ten times. This sample stems from a study of T cells in Graves' hyperthyroidism and ophthalmopathy. Amplified TCR beta CDR3 regions came from RNA transcripts. TCR CDR3 regions were first amplified by RT-PCR with HTBI primers. TCRdb processed the multiplex PCR reads anew with MiXCR; each CDR3 protein has one entry. The sample lists hundreds of thousands of distinct CDR3 sequences, approximately 19% occurring once. J was trimmed by 5 bases and V by 5 bases; bases with no gene match: 5. The CDR3 runs to 12 residues. Germline CDR1 GTSNPN, CDR2 SVGIG (reference sequence).

The sequence was obtained from a woman aged 45-60 years with Graves' hyperthyroidism that later progressed to Graves' ophthalmopathy. Sequencing used blood. The chain uses TRBV30 and TRBJ1-2; TRBD1 matches at 7 bases. The CDR3, as DNA: TGTGCCTGGCGACAGGGACTTTATGGCTACACCTTC. It is translated as CAWRQGLYGYTF.